Described below is a single TCR beta chain sequence and its context. The data stem from a study of blood T cell repertoires in COVID-19. Produced via immunoSEQ multiplex PCR; TCRdb's table is partial and in-frame only. The data contain about 400,000 clones, 88% of them singletons. CDR1 and CDR2 from the germline V gene are LNHDA and SQIVND (reference sequence). The CDR3 runs 13 residues. Trimming shortened V by 5 bases and J by 7 bases, and 14 bases separated the two germline ends. V usage is TRBV19 and J usage is TRBJ1-1; D may be TRBD1 (5 bases). The sequenced sample was PBMCs or T cells enriched from blood (not recorded which). The sequence came from a middle-aged woman with acute COVID-19. The CDR3 here is CASSVQGVGEAFF. The CDR3 coding sequence is TGTGCCAGTAGTGTACAAGGGGTTGGTGAAGCTTTCTTT. Drawing the rest from reference TRBV19 and TRBJ1-1, the complete variable domain is DGGITQSPKYLFRKEGQNVTLSCEQNLNHDAMYWYRQDPGQGLRLIYYSQIVNDFQKGDIAEGYSVSREKKESFPLTVTSAQKNPTAFYLCASSVQGVGEAFFGQGTRLTVV.